The clone carrying this T cell receptor (beta chain) was detected once. The CDR3 spans 15 residues. The ends lost 2 bases at V and 1 base at J; junction bases unmatched: 0. CDR1 and CDR2 (germline): KGHDR, SFDVKD. The data were taken from a study of blood T cell repertoires in COVID-19. On the study more broadly: T cells, B-cell-depleted T cells, or PBMCs provided the cDNA or gDNA that served as material.

The study drew participants aged about 18 to 95 years from roughly 25 US areas. In the original workflow: Amplification with reference gene primers provided the estimates of nucleated cell counts. TCRdb's table, derived via immunoSEQ multiplex PCR, lists solely in-frame clones and lacks some. V and J calls plus clone size are reproduced from that table; the DNA served to infer D and trimming. The sample includes 300,000 to 500,000 clones, 88% of them seen just once. The clonotype was recovered from a woman in her 40s with acute COVID-19. The chain links TRBV24-1 to TRBJ2-3, with TRBD1 identical over 9 bases. Sequenced sample: PBMCs or T cells enriched from blood (not recorded which). The CDR3, as DNA: TGTGCCACCAGTGATTGGACAGGGGGCACAGATACGCAGTATTTT. Residues: CATSDWTGGTDTQYF.